The rows below give T cell receptor beta chains drawn from one sample of a study of T cell repertoires in cytomegalovirus infection. TCRdb re-called the reads with MiXCR, one entry per CDR3 protein. The sample has 450,000 to 550,000 distinct CDR3 sequences, about 42% seen once. These receptors' targets are unknown. The specimen was cultured PBMCs, collected from culture after CMV antigen stimulation. The receptors were gathered from a human donor in good health (CMV status not recorded). Some clones in this sample may be carry-over from other donors' samples. Both conserved end residues are trimmed from each CDR3. Only part of the rows carry a size: once, few, many, or a class if the clone is expanded.

j_call,v_call,clone_size,cdr3_aa
TRBJ2-1,TRBV7-2,-,ASSSGGPFYNEQF
TRBJ2-3,TRBV11-2,few,ASSPGSTQY
TRBJ2-3,TRBV7-8,few,ASSPGLAGAGGQY
TRBJ1-1,TRBV6-2/TRBV6-3,-,ASSRGQGTITEAF
TRBJ2-1,TRBV7-2,-,ASSRGTGWNEQF
TRBJ2-5,TRBV7-9,-,ASSDRVLQETQY
TRBJ2-5,TRBV7-6,-,ASSPPAGTQETQY
TRBJ2-7,TRBV7-8,few,ASSSRLGGGDEQY
TRBJ2-1,TRBV6-5,-,ASRGGQGLSNEQF
TRBJ2-5,TRBV7-2,-,ASSLAGGQWTQY
TRBJ2-3,TRBV4-1,-,ASSQVGGTSGSTDTQY
TRBJ2-5,TRBV5-4,-,ASSPLAGVGGRRETQY
TRBJ2-7,TRBV7-2,few,ASSLEIGDEQY
TRBJ1-2,TRBV12-3/TRBV12-4,few,ASSRGQGYGYGYT
TRBJ2-1,TRBV7-6,many,ASSLGVVYNEQF
TRBJ1-5,TRBV7-8,few,ASSLATYNQPQH